The clone carrying this TCR beta chain turned up a few times. A much larger clone is a single base away; this may be a read error. The data belong to a study of regulatory T cells in long-lasting Graves disease. The time point: newly diagnosed GD, antithyroid drugs for less than 3 months. The authors made the TCR library using RNA they extracted from PBMCs. Construction of TCR beta libraries relied on iRepertoire HTBI primers and on Arm-PCR targeting CDR3 regions. TCRdb ran MiXCR on the multiplex PCR reads and lists one entry per CDR3 protein. Of 200,000 to 300,000 distinct CDR3 sequences in the sample, 20% were seen once. The starting material was peripheral blood mononuclear cells (PBMCs), obtained at new diagnosis, from a patient treated with antithyroid drugs. This sequence was found in a female donor with Graves disease.

The CDR3 loop reads CASSQDLEEYTDTQYF. As DNA, the CDR3 is TGTGCCAGCAGCCAAGATCTGGAAGAGTATACAGATACGCAGTATTTT. V and J are TRBV3-1 and TRBJ2-3, with D unresolved. The CDR3 length is 16 residues. CDR1 is LGHDT and CDR2 is YNNKEL in the germline V gene (reference sequence). Trimming cost V 0 bases and J 3 bases, with 13 bases left between them.